The 31 T cell receptor beta chains given below trace back to one sample, sequenced in a study of CD8+CD57+ T cells in acquired aplastic anemia. Genomic DNA templated the TCR beta VDJ and CDR3 profiling. TCRdb analysed the reads with MiXCR anew, one entry per CDR3 protein. The sample holds about 190,000 distinct CDR3 sequences, 54% seen once. Sequencing used sorted CD4+, CD8+, or CD8+CD57+ T cells (not recorded which) from PBMCs. The source of these receptors is a human donor in good health, serving as a control.

This clonotype has ten or more counts. V gene TRBV2 combines with J gene TRBJ2-3; 8 nucleotides align to TRBD2. The CDR3 has 18 amino acids. Per germline, CDR1 SNHLY and CDR2 FYNNEI. With 9 bases clipped from V and 0 bases from J, the junction kept 17 bases outside the gene matches. CDR3 in amino acids: CASGTFVASGWSTDTQYF. CDR3 bases: TGTGCCAGTGGGACCTTCGTGGCTAGCGGGTGGAGCACAGATACGCAGTATTTT.

The DNA of the CDR3 is TGTGCCAGCAGCCACCGGGACAGGGTATGGGAGCAGTACTTC. This gives the protein CASSHRDRVWEQYF. This chain uses TRBV7-9 with TRBJ2-7; 9 bases line up with TRBD1. The CDR3 is 14 residues long. Trimming removed 5 bases from V and 7 bases from J; junction bases left unmatched: 9. CDR1 SEHNR and CDR2 FQNEAQ come from the germline V gene (reference sequence).

This clonotype was counted between two and nine times. A much larger clone is a single base away; this may be a read error. The V gene is TRBV7-7, the J gene TRBJ2-3; TRBD2 might be the D (6 bases). The CDR3 has 14 amino acids. The germline gives CDR1 SSHAT, CDR2 FNYEAQ (reference sequence). Here the CDR3 DNA reads TGTGCTAGCGGCCGAGGACGGCACACAGATACGCAGTATTTT. Its protein is CASGRGRHTDTQYF.

The chain combines TRBV3-1 with TRBJ1-3; D is uncertain. The CDR3 is 14 residues long. Germline V lookup: CDR1 LGHDT, CDR2 YNNKEL (reference sequence). V was pared by 5 bases and J by 0 bases, with 8 bases between. CDR3 coding DNA: TGTGCCAGCAGCGGAGCGACCTCTGGAAACACCATATATTTT. It yields the protein CASSGATSGNTIYF.

The chain couples TRBV10-2 to TRBJ2-3; D gene uncertain. This CDR3 has 12 residues. Trimming left V 3 bases short and J 2 bases short, with 3 bases between. From germline, CDR1 is WSHSY and CDR2 SAAADI. CDR3 residues: CASSDNTDTQYF. CDR3 bases: TGCGCCAGCAGTGACAACACAGATACGCAGTATTTT.

The CDR3 spells CASSNNEQFF. DNA for the CDR3: TGTGCCAGCAGTAACAATGAGCAGTTCTTC. This rearrangement joins TRBV6-6 to TRBJ2-1; the D is unclear. Germline-derived CDR1 and CDR2 are MNHNY and SVGAGI (reference sequence). CDR3 size: 10 residues. Trimming took off 5 bases at V and 5 bases at J, with 1 base between the two ends.

This clonotype was found many times. The V gene is TRBV29-1, the J gene TRBJ1-2; D is possibly TRBD1 (5 bases). The germline V gene encodes CDR1 SQVTM and CDR2 ANQGSEA. V was shortened by 3 bases and J by 5 bases, with 10 bases between the two germline ends. This CDR3 is 12 amino acids long. The DNA of the CDR3 is TGCAGCGTTGATCAGGGTCAGTATGGCTACACCTTC. It specifies CSVDQGQYGYTF. Together with reference TRBV29-1 and TRBJ1-2, the CDR3 gives the full variable domain: SAVISQKPSRDICQRGTSLTIQCQVDSQVTMMFWYRQQPGQSLTLIATANQGSEATYESGFVIDKFPISRPNLTFSTLTVSNMSPEDSSIYLCSVDQGQYGYTFGSGTRLTVV.

The V gene is TRBV7-2, the J gene TRBJ1-6; 8 positions agree with TRBD1. The germline gives CDR1 SGHTA, CDR2 FQGNSA. V lost 5 bases and J lost 10; bases outside the gene matches: 7. The CDR3 is 14 amino acids. The CDR3 loop is CASSPGQGGSPLHF. As DNA, the CDR3 is TGTGCCAGCAGCCCTGGACAGGGCGGCTCACCCCTCCACTTT.

Concerning this clonotype: One end of the junction fails to match germline, which may point to a read error. The chain carries TRBV19 and TRBJ2-3; possibly TRBD2 for D (6 bases). Germline assignment: CDR1 LNHDA and CDR2 SQIVND (reference sequence). This CDR3 is 14 amino acids long. The CDR3, as DNA: TGTGCCAGTGGTATATTGGACTACACAGATACGCAGTATTTT. Translating it yields CASGILDYTDTQYF.

The chain has TRBV10-2 and TRBJ2-5, with unresolved D. Germline CDR1 WSHSY, CDR2 SAAADI. The CDR3 contains 13 residues. The V gene lost 3 bases and the J gene lost 0 bases, with 5 bases spanning the gap. The CDR3 nucleotides are TGCGCCAGCAGTGACGTAAACCAAGAGACCCAGTACTTC. Translated: CASSDVNQETQYF.

The rearrangement joins TRBV7-3 to TRBJ2-5; 10 positions agree with TRBD1. The CDR3 is made up of 16 amino acids. From germline, CDR1 is SGHTA and CDR2 FQGTGA. Trimming removed 1 base from V and 4 bases from J; junction bases left unmatched: 6. The DNA of the CDR3 is TGTGCCAGCAGCTTAATGGCGGGACAGGGGTTAGAGACCCAGTACTTC. Encoded protein: CASSLMAGQGLETQYF.

This clonotype was seen at least ten times. V and J are TRBV20-1 and TRBJ2-3; D unresolved. The length of the CDR3 is 12 residues. With 3 bases removed from V and 5 bases from J, the gap between germline ends came to 9 bases. Germline V gene sequence: CDR1 DFQATT, CDR2 SNEGSKA (reference sequence). CDR3 nucleotides: TGCAGTGCTAGTTCGCGTGGAGATACGCAGTATTTT. The encoded protein is CSASSRGDTQYF.

This rearrangement joins TRBV5-1 to TRBJ2-2, with TRBD1 matching over 7 bases. The CDR3 length is 16 residues. V lost 4 bases to trimming and J lost 0 bases; unmatched junction nucleotides: 6. The germline V gene has CDR1 SGHRS and CDR2 YFSETQ. The CDR3, as DNA: TGCGCCAGCAGCATAAGGGGGCTAGCGAACACCGGGGAGCTGTTTTTT. It translates to CASSIRGLANTGELFF.

In its sample, this clonotype was seen many times. The chain uses TRBV20-1 and TRBJ1-5, with a possible D match to TRBD1 (5 bases). Trimming shortened V by 7 bases and J by 1 base, and 11 bases separated the two germline ends. This CDR3 has 13 residues. Germline values: CDR1 DFQATT, CDR2 SNEGSKA (reference sequence). In DNA, the CDR3 is TGCAGTGTAGAGGGGCTCAGCAATCAGCCCCAGCATTTT. Protein sequence: CSVEGLSNQPQHF.

The chain has TRBV9 and TRBJ2-2; 7 nucleotides match TRBD1. CDR3 size: 14 residues. Germline assignment: CDR1 SGDLS and CDR2 YYNGEE. The trim removed 4 bases at V and 6 bases at J, leaving 6 bases unmatched. This CDR3 is CASSLTGIAGELFF. Here the CDR3 DNA reads TGTGCCAGCAGCTTGACAGGGATCGCCGGGGAGCTGTTTTTT.

This chain joins TRBV10-3 and TRBJ1-2; 7 bases are shared with TRBD1. This CDR3 spans 19 amino acids. Germline V gene sequence: CDR1 ENHRY, CDR2 SYGVKD. V was pared by 0 bases and J by 5 bases, with 18 bases of the junction left unmatched. CDR3 amino acids: CAISESVLRDRRLTYGYTF. CDR3 nucleotide sequence: TGTGCCATCAGTGAGTCTGTCTTGAGGGACAGACGACTTACATATGGCTACACCTTC.

This chain joins TRBV7-8 and TRBJ2-5; 7 bases match TRBD2. V lost 4 bases, J lost 1 base, and 6 bases stayed unmatched. Germline CDR1 and CDR2: SGHVS and FQNEAQ. This CDR3 region has 15 residues. In DNA, the CDR3 is TGTGCCAGCAGCTCCAATACGGGAGGCCAAGAGACCCAGTACTTC. Residues: CASSSNTGGQETQYF.

The chain recombines TRBV5-6 with TRBJ1-1; D remains ambiguous. The CDR3 totals 15 residues. Trimming took off 2 bases at V and 4 bases at J, with 15 bases between the two ends. The germline gives CDR1 SGHDT, CDR2 YYEEEE. The CDR3 is CASSLRPRDRTEAFF. CDR3 sequence (DNA): TGTGCCAGCAGCTTAAGGCCGAGGGATCGCACTGAAGCTTTCTTT.

This clonotype was detected many times. The chain uses TRBV6-1 and TRBJ1-5; the match to TRBD1 covers 9 bases. This CDR3 has 16 residues. Per germline, CDR1 MNHNS and CDR2 SASEGT. The V and J ends lost 2 bases and 7 bases, in that order; junction bases with no gene match: 9. CDR3: CASSEHRDRAGQPQHF. The CDR3 DNA reads TGTGCCAGCAGTGAACACCGGGACAGGGCAGGACAGCCCCAGCATTTT.

In its sample, this clonotype was seen a few times. This sequence joins TRBV29-1 and TRBJ1-5, with TRBD1 matching 8 bases. The ends lost 2 bases at V and 4 bases at J; junction bases unmatched: 1. This CDR3 is 13 amino acids long. Per the germline V gene, CDR1 is SQVTM and CDR2 is ANQGSEA. For the CDR3, the DNA is TGCAGCGTTGAAACAGGGGGAAATCAGCCCCAGCATTTT. It codes for CSVETGGNQPQHF.

The chain couples TRBV5-4 to TRBJ2-1; TRBD2 aligns across 8 bases. The CDR3 extends over 15 amino acids. J lost 3 bases, V lost 3 bases, and 5 bases had no gene match. Germline V lookup: CDR1 SGHNT, CDR2 YYREEE (reference sequence). The CDR3 coding sequence is TGTGCCAGCAGCTCGAGCGGGGGCTACTACAATGAGCAGTTCTTC. It specifies CASSSSGGYYNEQFF.

Comment on this clonotype: Germline is not matched at one junction end, which may reflect a read error. The chain carries TRBV5-1 and TRBJ1-1; no firm D call. Germline CDR1 reads SGHRS; CDR2 reads YFSETQ. The CDR3 length is 14 residues. The CDR3 nucleotides read TGTGTCAGCAGCGTAACACCAGTGGGCACTGAAGCTTTCTTT. This translates into CVSSVTPVGTEAFF.

Only one count was recorded for this clonotype. This chain joins TRBV19 and TRBJ1-1; D call uncertain. Trimming left V 9 bases short and J 4 bases short, with 9 bases between. The CDR3 extends over 11 amino acids. Germline assignment: CDR1 LNHDA and CDR2 SQIVND (reference sequence). CDR3 amino acids: CASLSVTEAFF. In nucleotides, the CDR3 is TGTGCCAGCTTGTCGGTCACTGAAGCTTTCTTT.

The genes are TRBV20-1 and TRBJ2-5; 9 bases line up with TRBD1. CDR3 size: 15 residues. Germline loops: CDR1 DFQATT, CDR2 SNEGSKA (reference sequence). J was trimmed by 2 bases and V by 3 bases; bases with no gene match: 7. The CDR3 DNA sequence: TGCAGTGCTAGGGGGGGGACAGGGTGGCAAGAGACCCAGTACTTC. Encoded protein: CSARGGTGWQETQYF.

The gene calls are TRBV5-1 and TRBJ2-7, with 11 bases that match TRBD2. This CDR3 spans 15 amino acids. Germline loops: CDR1 SGHRS, CDR2 YFSETQ. The ends lost 1 base at V and 2 bases at J; junction bases unmatched: 2. CDR3 bases: TGCGCCAGCAGCTTGACTAGCGGGAGTCCCTACGAGCAGTACTTC. This codes for CASSLTSGSPYEQYF.

In this sample, this clonotype turned up many times. This sequence joins TRBV15 and TRBJ1-5; no firm D call. The germline CDR1 and CDR2 sequences are LNHNV and YYDKDF (reference sequence). Deletions cut 0 bases from V and 3 bases from J, with 9 bases between. The CDR3 has 15 residues. The CDR3: CATSRDSQYNQPQHF. CDR3 in DNA: TGTGCCACCAGCAGAGATTCACAGTACAATCAGCCCCAGCATTTT.

This clonotype was recorded many times. This rearrangement joins TRBV24-1 to TRBJ2-2; D gene unclear. Trimming shortened V by 0 bases and J by 2 bases, and 15 bases separated the two germline ends. Germline V gene sequence: CDR1 KGHDR, CDR2 SFDVKD. This CDR3 is built from 18 residues. CDR3 bases: TGTGCCACCAGTGATTTGTGGTCTGGGGTTTCCAACACCGGGGAGCTGTTTTTT. This translates into CATSDLWSGVSNTGELFF.

This clonotype appeared many times. The CDR3 DNA reads as TGTGCCAGCAGGCGAGATACAGGGGCCGGAAACACCATATATTTT. Protein: CASRRDTGAGNTIYF. The gene calls are TRBV2 and TRBJ1-3; 7 bases align to TRBD1. This CDR3 has 15 residues. In germline, CDR1 is SNHLY, CDR2 FYNNEI. V shed 6 bases, J shed 4 bases, and the junction held 9 bases outside the gene matches.

There are a few counts of this clonotype. This chain connects TRBV5-1 to TRBJ2-1; possibly TRBD2 for D (6 bases). CDR3 size: 13 residues. Deletions cut 5 bases from V and 7 bases from J, with 13 bases between. Germline CDR1 is SGHRS and CDR2 is YFSETQ. The CDR3 region is CASRMEGRNEQFF. The CDR3 coding sequence is TGCGCCAGCAGAATGGAGGGAAGGAATGAGCAGTTCTTC. Variable domain in full (rest from reference TRBV5-1 and TRBJ2-1): KAGVTQTPRYLIKTRGQQVTLSCSPISGHRSVSWYQQTPGQGLQFLFEYFSETQRNKGNFPGRFSGRQFSNSRSEMNVSTLELGDSALYLCASRMEGRNEQFFGPGTRLTVL.

This chain connects TRBV20-1 to TRBJ1-5; possibly TRBD1 for D (6 bases). Between the trimmed V and J ends, which lost 5 bases and 1 base, there was a span of 24 bases. This CDR3 contains 18 residues. Germline assignment: CDR1 DFQATT and CDR2 SNEGSKA (reference sequence). The CDR3 nucleotides are TGCAGTGCTGCCCGAGGGAGGGGGGGCTTTGCGAGCAATCAGCCCCAGCATTTT. This translates into CSAARGRGGFASNQPQHF.

This clonotype came up many times. The rearrangement uses TRBV6-1 and TRBJ1-2; no clear D. The V gene lost 4 bases and the J gene lost 4 bases, with 16 bases spanning the gap. CDR1 MNHNS and CDR2 SASEGT come from the germline V gene. This CDR3 is built from 15 residues. The CDR3 DNA follows: TGTGCCAGCAGTGGGGTGGCAGGAAGCGGCTATGGCTACACCTTC. This codes for CASSGVAGSGYGYTF.